Described below is a single TCR beta chain sequence and its context. The source of the sample is a study of blood T cell repertoires in COVID-19. Study background: Specimens from acute and convalescent COVID-19 originated in the United States, Italy and Spain. PBMCs, B-cell-depleted T cells, or T cells provided the cDNA or gDNA that made up the material.

CDR1 and CDR2 from the germline V gene are LNHDA and SQIVND (reference sequence). V shed 4 bases and J 6 bases; nucleotides not matched to a gene: 3. The CDR3 extends over 14 amino acids. As processed by the authors: From reference gene primer amplification, estimates of nucleated cell counts were derived. The table came from immunoSEQ multiplex PCR; TCRdb's copy has only in-frame clones and leaves some out. That table is the source of V, J and clone size, and D and trimming were worked out from the DNA. The repertoire holds some 180,000 clones, with around 80% as singletons. The TCR originated in a man aged 45 to 65 who had recovered from COVID-19. The sequencing sample was made of peripheral blood. V gene TRBV19 combines with J gene TRBJ1-4, with 9 positions matching TRBD1. CDR3 sequence reads: CASSRQGEDEKLFF. CDR3 nucleotides: TGTGCCAGTAGTAGACAGGGGGAGGATGAAAAACTGTTTTTT.